Presented here are 22 T cell receptor beta chains from one specimen sequenced in a study of cytomegalovirus exposure and HLA in healthy donors. Method: immunoSEQ multiplex PCR; TCRdb's copy keeps in-frame clones and lacks some. Of 150,000 to 200,000 clones detected, roughly nine tenths appear once; the ten largest clones hold roughly 3%. Sequencing was carried out using PBMCs. The receptors here all came from a woman aged 18-30 years in good health and CMV-seropositive.

This sequence joins TRBV27 and TRBJ1-2; TRBD1 aligns across 8 bases. Per germline, CDR1 MNHEY and CDR2 SMNVEV (reference sequence). This CDR3 has 14 amino acids. V gave up 2 bases and J gave up 4 bases; unmatched junction bases: 3. In nucleotides, the CDR3 is TGTGCCAGCAGTTTACAGGGGGCCGCCTATGGCTACACCTTC. This translates into CASSLQGAAYGYTF.

The genes are TRBV19 and TRBJ2-7, with 10 bases identical to TRBD2. With V trimmed by 6 bases and J by 0 bases, 5 bases remained unmatched. The CDR3 loop spans 15 amino acids. CDR1 LNHDA and CDR2 SQIVND come from the germline V gene (reference sequence). The CDR3 region has the DNA TGTGCCAGTAGGAACTTAGCGGGGGGCTCCTACGAGCAGTACTTC. Protein: CASRNLAGGSYEQYF.

This rearrangement joins TRBV7-9 to TRBJ1-5; D is uncertain. The CDR3 extends over 14 amino acids. In germline, CDR1 is SEHNR, CDR2 FQNEAQ (reference sequence). V lost 4 bases, J lost 0 bases, and 7 bases lay in between. The CDR3 reads CASSYENSNQPQHF. CDR3 in DNA: TGTGCCAGCAGCTACGAGAATAGCAATCAGCCCCAGCATTTT.

This clone was found a few times. The chain uses TRBV9 and TRBJ1-2; 7 bases map to TRBD1. The CDR3 length is 15 residues. The V segment lost 3 bases and the J segment 4 bases; nucleotides outside the gene matches: 9. Germline V gene lookup returns CDR1 SGDLS and CDR2 YYNGEE. The CDR3 region is CASSALGTAIYGYTF. DNA of the CDR3: TGTGCCAGCAGCGCCCTAGGGACAGCCATCTATGGCTACACCTTC.

The chain carries TRBV5-1 and TRBJ2-7; 9 positions match TRBD1. This CDR3 comprises 14 residues. Trimming cost V 5 bases and J 4 bases; bases outside gene matches: 7. Germline CDR1 and CDR2: SGHRS and YFSETQ. CDR3 in amino acids: CASSPGQGLYEQYF. The CDR3 coding sequence is TGCGCCAGCAGTCCCGGACAGGGGTTATACGAGCAGTACTTC.

The chain links TRBV7-6 to TRBJ2-1; 8 nucleotides match TRBD2. The CDR3 is made up of 15 amino acids. Looked up from germline, CDR1 is SGHVS and CDR2 is FNYEAQ. The J segment lost 4 bases and the V segment lost 5 bases, leaving 7 bases of the junction unmatched. CDR3 sequence (DNA): TGTGCCAGCAGCCTCTGGCGGGGGGAGTACAATGAGCAGTTCTTC. This encodes CASSLWRGEYNEQFF. The variable domain in full, completed from reference TRBV7-6 and TRBJ2-1, reads GAGVSQSPRYKVTKRGQDVALRCDPISGHVSLYWYRQALGQGPEFLTYFNYEAQQDKSGLPNDRFSAERPEGSISTLTIQRTEQRDSAMYRCASSLWRGEYNEQFFGPGTRLTVL.

The chain combines TRBV28 with TRBJ1-5; 12 bases map to TRBD1. The germline CDR1 and CDR2 sequences are MDHEN and SYDVKM. Trimming at V came to 8 bases and at J to 4 bases, leaving 9 bases not matched to a gene. This CDR3 has 16 amino acids. Written as DNA, the CDR3 is TGTGCCAGCGAGGGGACAGGGGGCTACCAAAATCAGCCCCAGCATTTT. It translates to CASEGTGGYQNQPQHF.

The chain combines TRBV29-1 with TRBJ1-1; 11 bases line up with TRBD1. Looked up from germline, CDR1 is SQVTM and CDR2 is ANQGSEA. The V and J ends lost 3 bases and 0 bases, in that order; junction bases with no gene match: 3. The CDR3 runs to 15 residues. CDR3 DNA: TGCAGCGTTGACGGGACAGGGGGACTGAACACTGAAGCTTTCTTT. Its protein product is CSVDGTGGLNTEAFF.

This clone has just one count. The rearrangement links TRBV29-1 to TRBJ1-2, with TRBD1 as a possible D gene (5 bases). The germline V gene encodes CDR1 SQVTM and CDR2 ANQGSEA. The CDR3 runs to 11 residues. V was pared by 8 bases and J by 8 bases, with 15 bases between. The CDR3 region is CSMEGRQGYTF. CDR3 DNA sequence: TGCAGCATGGAGGGGAGACAGGGCTACACCTTC.

This chain connects TRBV29-1 to TRBJ2-2, with a weak D call TRBD2 (6 bases). Germline CDR1 is SQVTM and CDR2 is ANQGSEA. Between the trimmed V and J ends, which lost 2 bases and 5 bases, there was a span of 12 bases. This CDR3 has 14 amino acids. The CDR3 spells CSVEFSGVTGELFF. CDR3 nucleotides: TGCAGCGTTGAATTCTCGGGAGTTACCGGGGAGCTGTTTTTT.

V is TRBV27 and J is TRBJ2-3; 7 nucleotides align to TRBD1. V dropped 3 bases and J dropped 10; count of bases not matched to a gene: 7. CDR1 and CDR2 (germline): MNHEY, SMNVEV (reference sequence). The CDR3 covers 13 residues. CDR3 DNA sequence: TGTGCCAGCAGTTTGCAGACAGGGTGGGCGCAGTATTTT. As protein: CASSLQTGWAQYF.

The J gene is TRBJ2-2, the V gene TRBV29-1; 14 nucleotides line up with TRBD2. The CDR3 consists of 16 residues. The germline V gene has CDR1 SQVTM and CDR2 ANQGSEA. Losses at the gene ends were 4 bases for V and 3 bases for J; bases not matched to a gene: 4. For the CDR3, the DNA is TGCAGCGTTGCGGGACTAGCGGGGGCCCACACCGGGGAGCTGTTTTTT. It specifies CSVAGLAGAHTGELFF.

The V call is TRBV7-9, the J call TRBJ2-7, with 9 nucleotides matching TRBD1. This CDR3 has 15 residues. The junction had 4 bases not matched to a gene; V was cut back by 0 bases and J by 4 bases. The germline V gene has CDR1 SEHNR and CDR2 FQNEAQ (reference sequence). The chain's CDR3 is CASSLAQGARYEQYF. The CDR3 region has the DNA TGTGCCAGCAGCTTAGCACAGGGGGCACGGTACGAGCAGTACTTC.

The chain is built from TRBV27 and TRBJ2-1; TRBD2 matches at 14 bases. The germline V gene encodes CDR1 MNHEY and CDR2 SMNVEV (reference sequence). CDR3 length: 18 residues. V trimming: 1 base; J trimming: 7 bases; junction bases outside the gene matches: 9. As DNA, the CDR3 is TGTGCCAGCAGTTTATTAGGGACTAGCGGGAGTAAGTCGAATGAGCAGTTCTTC. As protein: CASSLLGTSGSKSNEQFF.

This clone was counted between two and nine times. DNA for the CDR3: TGCGCCAGCAGCCAAAGCGTCGGATATAATTCACCCCTCCACTTT. Residues: CASSQSVGYNSPLHF. J is TRBJ1-6 and V is TRBV4-1; D gene uncertain. The germline gives CDR1 MGHRA, CDR2 YSYEKL. V was shortened by 2 bases and J by 4 bases, with 9 bases between the two germline ends. The CDR3 length is 15 residues.

CDR3 amino acids: CASSFLRQPQHF. The CDR3 region has the DNA TGTGCCAGCAGTTTTCTCCGTCAGCCCCAGCATTTT. This sequence joins TRBV28 and TRBJ1-5; no reliable D call. CDR1 MDHEN and CDR2 SYDVKM come from the germline V gene. CDR3 length: 12 residues. Trimming stripped 3 bases from V and 6 bases from J, with 6 bases between.

The V gene is TRBV28, the J gene TRBJ1-1, with D perhaps matching TRBD1 (6 bases). V gave up 6 bases and J gave up 9 bases, with 23 bases separating them. There are 15 residues in the CDR3. Germline CDR1 reads MDHEN; CDR2 reads SYDVKM. Written as DNA, the CDR3 is TGTGCCAGCAGGCGTTTAACAGGGATTCGAGCCAAAGCTTTCTTT. It specifies CASRRLTGIRAKAFF.

The genes are TRBV6-6 and TRBJ1-3; D is perhaps TRBD1 (5 bases). This CDR3 region has 10 residues. Germline V gives CDR1 MNHNY, CDR2 SVGAGI (reference sequence). This CDR3 is CADSTNTIYF. Written as DNA, the CDR3 is TGTGCTGACAGCACGAACACCATATATTTT.

This chain connects TRBV5-4 to TRBJ2-2, with D maybe TRBD1 (6 bases). Looked up from germline, CDR1 is SGHNT and CDR2 is YYREEE (reference sequence). The ends were cut back, 4 bases at V and 7 bases at J, with 11 bases in the middle. The CDR3 consists of 13 residues. In nucleotides, the CDR3 is TGTGCCAGCAGCACAGGGTTGGTCGGGGAGCTGTTTTTT. This gives the protein CASSTGLVGELFF.

CDR3 in amino acids: CASTQGHRHQPQHF. The CDR3 region has the DNA TGTGCCAGCACCCAGGGGCATAGGCATCAGCCCCAGCATTTT. J is TRBJ1-5 and V is TRBV6-6; possible D gene TRBD1, 6 bases. The V end was cut by 7 bases, the J end by 5 bases, with 15 bases between. CDR1 is MNHNY, CDR2 SVGAGI, per germline (reference sequence). The CDR3 length is 14 residues.

The chain employs TRBV19 and TRBJ2-1; TRBD1 aligns across 10 bases. The CDR3 consists of 16 residues. CDR1 is LNHDA and CDR2 is SQIVND in the germline V gene (reference sequence). The V segment lost 4 bases and the J segment 5 bases; nucleotides outside the gene matches: 8. The CDR3 DNA follows: TGTGCCAGTAGTACACCGGGACAGGGGCTCCACAATGAGCAGTTCTTC. Its translation is CASSTPGQGLHNEQFF.

This CDR3 reads CASSEPGGYGYTF. The CDR3 bases are TGTGCCAGCAGTGAACCAGGGGGGTATGGCTACACCTTC. The chain recombines TRBV25-1 with TRBJ1-2; 7 bases agree with TRBD1. J lost 5 bases, V lost 2 bases, and 2 bases had no gene match. The germline V gene encodes CDR1 MGHDK and CDR2 SYGVNS. This CDR3 spans 13 amino acids.